Listed below are T cell receptor beta chains from one sample, sequenced in a study of blood T cells in healthy people across ages. MiXCR was run by TCRdb on the 5' RACE reads, yielding one entry per CDR3 protein. The top ten clones hold under 25% of a sample with fewer than 2,000,000 distinct CDR3 sequences, 30% to 40% of them seen once. The sample was blood. The receptors were gathered from a human donor in good health. The CDR3 runs from the conserved cysteine through the conserved F or W. The order of the fields is D gene, J gene, clone size, V gene, CDR3 DNA, CDR3 protein. D genes are given only for firm matches. Some rows mark clone size as missing; the rest say once, few, many or name a class of expanded clone.

>.|TRBJ1-1|few|TRBV18
TGTGCCAGCTCACAACAGGGAGGGAACACTGAAGCTTTCTTT
CASSQQGGNTEAFF
>TRBD1|TRBJ1-4|.|TRBV12-3/TRBV12-4
TGTGCCAGCAGTTTAACGACAGGGGGTAATGAAAAACTGTTTTTT
CASSLTTGGNEKLFF
>TRBD2|TRBJ2-1|.|TRBV9
TGTGCCAGCAGCGTAGCTATGGGCGGGGGGGCGGTCAATGAGCAGTTCTTC
CASSVAMGGGAVNEQFF
>.|TRBJ1-2|.|TRBV3-1
TGTGCCAGCAGCCAAGACGTTGGCGGACTCTATGGCTACACCTTC
CASSQDVGGLYGYTF
>TRBD2|TRBJ2-3|.|TRBV5-1
TGCGCCAGCGGCTGGAGCGGGGGGGCGACAGATACGCAGTATTTT
CASGWSGGATDTQYF
>.|TRBJ1-2|.|TRBV18
TGTGCCAGCAGCCCGGAGACAGTACCCTATGGCTACACCTTC
CASSPETVPYGYTF
>.|TRBJ1-1|few|TRBV20-1
TGCAGTGCGACCTCCCAAACCACTGAAGCTTTCTTT
CSATSQTTEAFF
>.|TRBJ2-6|few|TRBV9
TGTGCCAGCAGCGTGGGGGAAAACTCTGGGGCCAACGTCCTGACTTTC
CASSVGENSGANVLTF
>TRBD2|TRBJ2-1|once|TRBV24-1
TGTGCCACCAGTGATTTGCACGGCGGGGGGGCCTACAATGAGCAGTTCTTC
CATSDLHGGGAYNEQFF
>.|TRBJ2-7|.|TRBV5-4
TGTGCCAGCAGCGTTGGCGTCTCCTCTGATTACGAGCAGTACTTC
CASSVGVSSDYEQYF
>.|TRBJ2-1|.|TRBV11-2
TGTGCCAGCAGCCCCCCGTCACGGACAGAGAGTTACAATGAGCAGTTCTTC
CASSPPSRTESYNEQFF
>.|TRBJ2-2|.|TRBV11-3
TGTGCCAGCAGCTTAGGAGGGGGGGAAACCGGGGAGCTGTTTTTT
CASSLGGGETGELFF
>.|TRBJ2-6|.|TRBV20-1
TGCAGTGCTGGCCGCCTACAGTCTGGGGCCAACGTCCTGACTTTC
CSAGRLQSGANVLTF
>.|TRBJ2-3|.|TRBV29-1
TGCAGCGTTGGATCAGCCGCCGATACGCAGTATTTT
CSVGSAADTQYF
>.|TRBJ1-1|.|TRBV4-1
TGCGCCAGCAGCCAGCTACAGGGGAACACTGAAGCTTTCTTT
CASSQLQGNTEAFF
>.|TRBJ2-7|.|TRBV5-6
TGTGCCAGCGGCTTGATGTTGGTGAACGAGCAGTACTTC
CASGLMLVNEQYF
>.|TRBJ1-1|.|TRBV7-2
TGTGCCAGCAGCGTCGGTTGGGGAATGGAAGCTTTCTTT
CASSVGWGMEAFF
>TRBD1|TRBJ1-2|.|TRBV28
TGTGCCAGCAGCCCCACGGTTACAAAGGGACAGAATATCTATGGCTACACCTTC
CASSPTVTKGQNIYGYTF
>.|TRBJ1-4|.|TRBV18
TGTGCCAGCTCACCCTTAGGGACAACTAATGAAAAACTGTTTTTT
CASSPLGTTNEKLFF
>.|TRBJ1-4|.|TRBV20-1
TGCAGTGCCTTTGGGGGCAGGGTGACAGGTGAAAAACTGTTTTTT
CSAFGGRVTGEKLFF
>.|TRBJ2-7|once|TRBV7-2
TGTGCCAGCAGCTTAGCCCATGGCCTCCTGAGAGCCTACGAGCAGTACTTC
CASSLAHGLLRAYEQYF
>.|TRBJ1-4|.|TRBV7-9
TGTGCCAGCAGTCACAGGGTTAGCAATAATGAAAAACTGTTTTTT
CASSHRVSNNEKLFF
>TRBD2|TRBJ2-1|.|TRBV5-1
TGCGCCAGCAGCTTGGTCCTAGGCGGGGGGCTCAATGAGCAGTTCTTC
CASSLVLGGGLNEQFF
>.|TRBJ1-2|many|TRBV11-1
TGTGCCAGCAGCCTACGACTGTTCCATGGCTACACCTTC
CASSLRLFHGYTF
>TRBD2|TRBJ2-2|few|TRBV11-2
TGTGCCAGCAGCTTCAGCGGGGGAGACACCGGGGAGCTGTTTTTT
CASSFSGGDTGELFF
>TRBD1|TRBJ2-1|few|TRBV6-6
TGTGCCAGCGGATTAACAGGGGAGCTTGAGCAGTTCTTC
CASGLTGELEQFF
>TRBD1|TRBJ1-6|.|TRBV7-6
TGTGCCAGCAGCCCCACAGGGGCTGGGGAGTCACCCCTCCACTTT
CASSPTGAGESPLHF
>TRBD1|TRBJ1-2|.|TRBV6-5
TGTGCCAGCAGTTACACGGAGACAGGGACCAAGACTTACTATGGCTACACCTTC
CASSYTETGTKTYYGYTF
>TRBD2|TRBJ2-7|.|TRBV6-1
TGTGCCAGCAGTGTTGGAAGGCCGGGACTAGGCGTTTCCTACGAGCAGTACTTC
CASSVGRPGLGVSYEQYF
>.|TRBJ2-1|few|TRBV12-5
TGTGCTAGTGGTACCTACAATGAGCAGTTCTTC
CASGTYNEQFF
>.|TRBJ2-7|few|TRBV7-9
TGTGCCAGCAGCCCCAAATCCTACGAGCAGTACTTC
CASSPKSYEQYF
>TRBD1|TRBJ1-4|few|TRBV7-2
TGTGCCAGCAGCCCCTCCGGACAGGGGCTTAATGAAAAACTGTTTTTT
CASSPSGQGLNEKLFF
>.|TRBJ1-2|.|TRBV7-2
TGTGCCAGCAGCTTAGGGGTCCGGCGGGGCTACACCTTC
CASSLGVRRGYTF
>TRBD2|TRBJ2-3|.|TRBV10-2
TGCGCCAGCAAAATGACTAGCGGGGGTTCAGATACGCAGTATTTT
CASKMTSGGSDTQYF
>TRBD1|TRBJ2-1|few|TRBV3-1
TGTGCCAGCAGCCAGACAGGGGTTACCTACAATGAGCAGTTCTTC
CASSQTGVTYNEQFF
>.|TRBJ2-5|.|TRBV6-4
TGTGCCAGCAGTGTTCAGGGTCCTCAAGAGACCCAGTACTTC
CASSVQGPQETQYF
>.|TRBJ2-3|few|TRBV24-1
TGTGCCACCAGTGACTCAACCGGTTCAGGGGATACGCAGTATTTT
CATSDSTGSGDTQYF
>.|TRBJ2-1|.|TRBV2
TGTGCCAGCAGTCTGGGCGAATGGGGGGCCTCCTACAATGAGCAGTTCTTC
CASSLGEWGASYNEQFF